This TCR beta chain appears in the sequencing data of a study of blood T cell repertoires in COVID-19. Generated by immunoSEQ multiplex PCR, the TCRdb table keeps only in-frame clones and is missing some. The data hold approximately 150,000 clones, with more than 65% observed a single time. This CDR3 contains 16 residues. With 0 bases removed from V and 5 bases from J, the gap between germline ends came to 18 bases. CDR1 and CDR2 from the germline V gene are GTSNPN and SVGIG (reference sequence). This chain uses TRBV30 with TRBJ2-3; the D gene is possibly TRBD1 (6 bases). Source material: peripheral blood. This receptor was obtained from a man in his 70s with active or convalescent COVID-19. The CDR3: CAWSVGTSWVGDTQYF. The CDR3 nucleotides read TGTGCCTGGAGTGTAGGGACATCCTGGGTGGGAGATACGCAGTATTTT. The whole variable domain, remainder taken from reference TRBV30 and TRBJ2-3, is SQTIHQWPATLVQPVGSPLSLECTVEGTSNPNLYWYRQAAGRGLQLLFYSVGIGQISSEVPQNLSASRPQDRQFILSSKKLLLSDSGFYLCAWSVGTSWVGDTQYFGPGTRLTVL.